This T cell receptor (beta chain) was sequenced for a study of T cell responses to AZD1222 COVID-19 vaccine. Overall study findings and caveats: Samples come after the peak T cell response, not at day 14.

This CDR3 has 19 amino acids. Per the germline V gene, CDR1 is SGHNT and CDR2 is YYREEE (reference sequence). The V end was cut by 2 bases, the J end by 3 bases, with 26 bases between. The method was immunoSEQ multiplex PCR; TCRdb's version includes in-frame clones alone and lacks a portion of them. The sample lists some 130,000 clones; 70% to 90% were seen once. This clone appeared once. Its antigen remains unidentified. Sequenced here: peripheral blood, sampled on day 0 of AZD1222 vaccination. V is TRBV5-4 and J is TRBJ1-2; possible D gene TRBD1, 5 bases. The origin of this receptor is an adult in good health. CDR3: CASSFPTDTTLTHYYGYTF. CDR3 DNA: TGTGCCAGCAGCTTCCCGACAGACACTACGCTAACCCACTACTATGGCTACACCTTC.